These 9 T cell receptor beta chains came from one sample sequenced in a study of blood T cell repertoires in COVID-19. The data were produced by immunoSEQ multiplex PCR, yet TCRdb's version contains in-frame clones alone and is incomplete. This sample carries around 280,000 clones, 85% to 90% of them seen once, and the ten largest clones take roughly 10%. The specimen sequenced was peripheral blood. Source of these receptors: a woman aged 25 to 39 with COVID-19, enrolled during active disease.

The gene calls are TRBV7-6 and TRBJ1-3, with a possible D match to TRBD1 (6 bases). CDR3 length equals 16 residues. Trimming removed 1 base at V and 0 bases at J, with 10 bases between. The germline V gene has CDR1 SGHVS and CDR2 FNYEAQ. The CDR3 sequence: CASSLVMDSSGNTIYF. Written as DNA, the CDR3 is TGTGCCAGCAGCTTAGTGATGGACAGCTCTGGAAACACCATATATTTT. Supplemented by reference TRBV7-6 and TRBJ1-3, the full variable domain reads GAGVSQSPRYKVTKRGQDVALRCDPISGHVSLYWYRQALGQGPEFLTYFNYEAQQDKSGLPNDRFSAERPEGSISTLTIQRTEQRDSAMYRCASSLVMDSSGNTIYFGEGSWLTVV.

V gene TRBV5-1 combines with J gene TRBJ1-4, with 8 bases that match TRBD1. This CDR3 has 17 residues. Trimming removed 5 bases from V and 8 bases from J; junction bases left unmatched: 17. The germline V gene has CDR1 SGHRS and CDR2 YFSETQ. CDR3 in DNA: TGCGCCAGCAGACCCCCCGATACAGGGGGGGTGAGGGAAAAACTGTTTTTT. Residues: CASRPPDTGGVREKLFF.

V usage is TRBV11-2 and J usage is TRBJ1-6; the match to TRBD1 covers 9 bases. The CDR3 sequence is 17 residues long. Germline CDR1 reads SGHAT; CDR2 reads FQNNGV. Trimming took 6 bases from V and 7 from J; bases not matched to a gene: 13. The chain's CDR3 is CASSSLRDRVGNSPLHF. CDR3 sequence (DNA): TGTGCCAGCAGTTCCCTCCGGGACAGGGTTGGAAATTCACCCCTCCACTTT.

The rearrangement joins TRBV11-3 to TRBJ2-2, with D perhaps TRBD1 (6 bases). V was clipped by 3 bases and J by 7 bases, with 12 bases between them. From germline, CDR1 is SGHNT and CDR2 YENEEA. The CDR3 contains 14 residues. CDR3 coding DNA: TGTGCCAGCAGCTTTCAGGGGTCGGACGGGGAGCTGTTTTTT. Encoded protein: CASSFQGSDGELFF.

The CDR3 DNA reads TGCAGCGCCTCCGGGGGGACCTCCTACAATGAGCAGTTCTTC. Protein: CSASGGTSYNEQFF. V usage is TRBV29-1 and J usage is TRBJ2-1, with 7 bases matching TRBD2. V shed 7 bases and J 0 bases; nucleotides not matched to a gene: 6. The germline gives CDR1 SQVTM, CDR2 ANQGSEA. This CDR3 has 14 amino acids.

The rearrangement joins TRBV29-1 to TRBJ1-2, with D possibly matching TRBD1 (5 bases). The length of the CDR3 is 11 residues. V was shortened by 8 bases and J by 9 bases, with 16 bases between the two germline ends. CDR1 and CDR2 from the germline V gene are SQVTM and ANQGSEA. The CDR3 DNA sequence: TGCAGCACGGACATATATGGCAGCTACACCTTC. Encoded protein: CSTDIYGSYTF.

The chain joins TRBV7-2 to TRBJ1-1; a possible D gene is TRBD1 (6 bases). Germline V gene sequence: CDR1 SGHTA, CDR2 FQGNSA. Trimming took off 4 bases at V and 8 bases at J, with 14 bases between the two ends. This CDR3 region has 13 residues. CDR3 loop: CASSSIIQGEAFF. The CDR3 coding sequence is TGTGCCAGCAGCTCGATCATCCAGGGGGAAGCTTTCTTT.

The V call is TRBV27, the J call TRBJ1-4, with TRBD1 matching 9 bases. Germline loops: CDR1 MNHEY, CDR2 SMNVEV (reference sequence). With V trimmed by 6 bases and J by 5 bases, 7 bases remained unmatched. This CDR3 comprises 15 residues. The CDR3 nucleotides are TGTGCCAGCAGGGCCCGGGACAGGGAGAATGAAAAACTGTTTTTT. Its protein product is CASRARDRENEKLFF.

This clone was seen ten or more times. Distinct nucleotide sequences in the sample also encode this CDR3. The chain couples TRBV5-1 to TRBJ1-5; the D is unclear. Trimming stripped 1 base from V and 4 bases from J, with 6 bases between. The germline gives CDR1 SGHRS, CDR2 YFSETQ. The CDR3 is made up of 13 amino acids. CDR3 in DNA: TGCGCCAGCAGCTTGAACGGGAATCAGCCCCAGCATTTT. Translation gives CASSLNGNQPQHF.